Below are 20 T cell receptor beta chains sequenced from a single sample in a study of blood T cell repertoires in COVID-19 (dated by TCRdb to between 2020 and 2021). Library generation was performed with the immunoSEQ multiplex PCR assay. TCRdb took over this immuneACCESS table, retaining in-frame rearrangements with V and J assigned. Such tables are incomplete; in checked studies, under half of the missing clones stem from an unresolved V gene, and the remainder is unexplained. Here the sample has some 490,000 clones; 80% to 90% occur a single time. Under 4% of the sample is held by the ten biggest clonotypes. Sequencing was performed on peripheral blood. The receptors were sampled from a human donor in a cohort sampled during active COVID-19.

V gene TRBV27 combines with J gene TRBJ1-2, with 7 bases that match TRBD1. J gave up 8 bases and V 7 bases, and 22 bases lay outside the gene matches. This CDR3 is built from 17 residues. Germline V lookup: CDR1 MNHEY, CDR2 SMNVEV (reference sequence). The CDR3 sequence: CASTQVGTAPYGLGYTF. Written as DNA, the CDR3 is TGTGCCAGCACCCAGGTGGGGACAGCGCCCTATGGTCTGGGCTACACCTTC.

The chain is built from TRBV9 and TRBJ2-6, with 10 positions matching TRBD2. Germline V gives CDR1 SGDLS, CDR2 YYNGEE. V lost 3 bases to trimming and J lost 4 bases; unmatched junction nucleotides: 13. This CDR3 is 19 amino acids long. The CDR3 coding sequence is TGTGCCAGCAGCGCCAGGCCACTAGCGGGACTCGGGGGGGCCAACGTCCTGACTTTC. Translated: CASSARPLAGLGGANVLTF.

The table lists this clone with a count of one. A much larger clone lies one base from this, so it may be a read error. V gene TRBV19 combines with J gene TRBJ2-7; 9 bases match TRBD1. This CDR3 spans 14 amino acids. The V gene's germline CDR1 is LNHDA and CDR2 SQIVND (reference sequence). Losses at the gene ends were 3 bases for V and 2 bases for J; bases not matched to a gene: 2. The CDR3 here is CASSMGTGPYEQYF. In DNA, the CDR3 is TGTGCCAGTAGTATGGGGACAGGGCCCTACGAGCAGTACTTC.

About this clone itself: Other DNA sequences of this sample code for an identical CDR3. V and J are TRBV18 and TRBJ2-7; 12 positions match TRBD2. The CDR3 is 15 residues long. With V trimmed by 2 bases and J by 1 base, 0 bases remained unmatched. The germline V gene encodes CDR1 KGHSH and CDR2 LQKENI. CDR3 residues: CASSPGTSGSYEQYF. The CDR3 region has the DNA TGTGCCAGCTCACCAGGGACTAGCGGGTCCTACGAGCAGTACTTC.

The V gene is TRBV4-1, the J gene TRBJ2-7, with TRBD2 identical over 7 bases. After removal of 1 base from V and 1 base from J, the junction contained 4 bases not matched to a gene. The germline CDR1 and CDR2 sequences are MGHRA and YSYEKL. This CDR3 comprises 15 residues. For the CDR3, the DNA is TGCGCCAGCAGCCAAGCGGGAGGCCTTTCCTACGAGCAGTACTTC. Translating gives CASSQAGGLSYEQYF.

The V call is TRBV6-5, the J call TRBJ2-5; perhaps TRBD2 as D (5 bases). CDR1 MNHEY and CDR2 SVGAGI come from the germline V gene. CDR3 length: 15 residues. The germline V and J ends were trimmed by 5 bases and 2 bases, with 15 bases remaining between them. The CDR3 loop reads CASSIIANSQETQYF. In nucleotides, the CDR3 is TGTGCCAGCAGTATAATAGCGAATAGTCAAGAGACCCAGTACTTC.

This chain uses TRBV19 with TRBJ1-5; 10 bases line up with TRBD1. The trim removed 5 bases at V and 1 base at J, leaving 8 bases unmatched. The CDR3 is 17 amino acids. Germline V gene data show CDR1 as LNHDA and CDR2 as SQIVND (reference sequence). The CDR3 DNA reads TGTGCCAGTAGTGGACAGGGGGATTTTTTAAGCAATCAGCCCCAGCATTTT. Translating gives CASSGQGDFLSNQPQHF. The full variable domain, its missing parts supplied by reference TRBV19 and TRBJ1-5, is DGGITQSPKYLFRKEGQNVTLSCEQNLNHDAMYWYRQDPGQGLRLIYYSQIVNDFQKGDIAEGYSVSREKKESFPLTVTSAQKNPTAFYLCASSGQGDFLSNQPQHFGDGTRLSIL.

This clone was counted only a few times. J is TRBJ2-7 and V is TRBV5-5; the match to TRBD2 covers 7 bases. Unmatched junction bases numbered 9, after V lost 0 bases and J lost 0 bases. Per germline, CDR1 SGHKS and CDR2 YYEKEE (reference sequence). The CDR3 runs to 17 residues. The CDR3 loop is CASSLEVLAVSSYEQYF. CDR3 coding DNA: TGTGCCAGCAGCTTGGAGGTTCTAGCGGTAAGCTCCTACGAGCAGTACTTC. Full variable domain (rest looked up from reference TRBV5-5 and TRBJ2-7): DAGVTQSPTHLIKTRGQQVTLRCSPISGHKSVSWYQQVLGQGPQFIFQYYEKEERGRGNFPDRFSARQFPNYSSELNVNALLLGDSALYLCASSLEVLAVSSYEQYFGPGTRLTVT.

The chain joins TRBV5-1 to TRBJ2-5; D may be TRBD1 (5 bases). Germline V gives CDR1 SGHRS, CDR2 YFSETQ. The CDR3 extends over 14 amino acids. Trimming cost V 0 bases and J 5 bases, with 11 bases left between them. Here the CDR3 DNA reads TGCGCCAGCAGCTTGGGACAGAGAGATGAGACCCAGTACTTC. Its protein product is CASSLGQRDETQYF.

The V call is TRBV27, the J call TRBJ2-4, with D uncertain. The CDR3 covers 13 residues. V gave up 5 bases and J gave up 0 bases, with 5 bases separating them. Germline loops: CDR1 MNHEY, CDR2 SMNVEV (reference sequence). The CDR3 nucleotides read TGTGCCAGCAGTCAGGCAGCCAAAAACATTCAGTACTTC. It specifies CASSQAAKNIQYF.

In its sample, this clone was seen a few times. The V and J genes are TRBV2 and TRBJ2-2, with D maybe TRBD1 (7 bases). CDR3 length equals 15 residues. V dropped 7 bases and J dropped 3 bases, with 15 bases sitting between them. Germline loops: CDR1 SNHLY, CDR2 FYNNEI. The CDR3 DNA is TGTGCCAGCAAATTGCAGGGGGAGGACACCGGGGAGCTGTTTTTT. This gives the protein CASKLQGEDTGELFF.

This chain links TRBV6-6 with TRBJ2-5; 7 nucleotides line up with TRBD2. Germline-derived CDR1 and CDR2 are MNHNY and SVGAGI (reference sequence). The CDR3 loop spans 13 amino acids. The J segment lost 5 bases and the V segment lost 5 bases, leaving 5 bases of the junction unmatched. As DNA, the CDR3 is TGTGCCAGCAGTCCAGCGGGAATTGAGACCCAGTACTTC. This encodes CASSPAGIETQYF.

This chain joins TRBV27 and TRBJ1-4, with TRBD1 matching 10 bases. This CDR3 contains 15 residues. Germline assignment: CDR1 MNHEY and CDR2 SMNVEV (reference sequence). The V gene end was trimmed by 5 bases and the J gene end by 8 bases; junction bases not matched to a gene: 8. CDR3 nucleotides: TGTGCCAGCAGTAGAGACAGGGGGCGGCAAGAAAAACTGTTTTTT. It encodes CASSRDRGRQEKLFF. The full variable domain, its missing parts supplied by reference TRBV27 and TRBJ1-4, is EAQVTQNPRYLITVTGKKLTVTCSQNMNHEYMSWYRQDPGLGLRQIYYSMNVEVTDKGDVPEGYKVSRKEKRNFPLILESPSPNQTSLYFCASSRDRGRQEKLFFGSGTQLSVL.

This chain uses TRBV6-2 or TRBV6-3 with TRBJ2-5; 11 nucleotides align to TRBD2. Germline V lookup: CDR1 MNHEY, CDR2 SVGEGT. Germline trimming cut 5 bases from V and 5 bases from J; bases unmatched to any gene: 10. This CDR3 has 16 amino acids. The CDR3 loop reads CASSPLSGRAQETQYF. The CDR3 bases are TGTGCCAGCAGTCCCCTTAGCGGGAGGGCCCAGGAGACCCAGTACTTC.

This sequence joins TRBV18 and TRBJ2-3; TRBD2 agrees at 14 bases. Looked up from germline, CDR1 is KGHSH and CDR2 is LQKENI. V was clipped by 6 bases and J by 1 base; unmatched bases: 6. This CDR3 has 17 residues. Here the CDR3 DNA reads TGTGCCAGCTCTCAGGGACTAGCGGGAGCAGGCACAGATACGCAGTATTTT. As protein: CASSQGLAGAGTDTQYF. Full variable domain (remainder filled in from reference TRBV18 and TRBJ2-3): NAGVMQNPRHLVRRRGQEARLRCSPMKGHSHVYWYRQLPEEGLKFMVYLQKENIIDESGMPKERFSAEFPKEGPSILRIQQVVRGDSAAYFCASSQGLAGAGTDTQYFGPGTRLTVL.

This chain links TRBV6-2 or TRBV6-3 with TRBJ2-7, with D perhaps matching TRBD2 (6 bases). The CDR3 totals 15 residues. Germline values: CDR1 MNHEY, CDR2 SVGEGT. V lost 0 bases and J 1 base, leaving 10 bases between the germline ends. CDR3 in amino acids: CASSYSAGLSYEQYF. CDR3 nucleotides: TGTGCCAGCAGTTACTCGGCGGGGCTATCCTACGAGCAGTACTTC.

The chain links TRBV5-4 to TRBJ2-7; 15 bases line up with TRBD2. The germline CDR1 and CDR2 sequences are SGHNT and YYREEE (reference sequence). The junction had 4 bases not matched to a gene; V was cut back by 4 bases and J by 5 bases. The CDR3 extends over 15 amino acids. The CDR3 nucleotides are TGTGCCAGCAGCCCGGGACTAGCGGGAGGCAACGAGCAGTACTTC. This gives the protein CASSPGLAGGNEQYF.

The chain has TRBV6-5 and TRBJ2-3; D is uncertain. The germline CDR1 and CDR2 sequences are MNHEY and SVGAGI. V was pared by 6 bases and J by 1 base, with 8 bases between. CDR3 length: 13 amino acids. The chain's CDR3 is CASSNPGTDTQYF. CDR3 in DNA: TGTGCCAGCAGCAACCCGGGCACAGATACGCAGTATTTT.

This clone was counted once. The CDR3 nucleotides are TGTGCCAGCAGCTTTCTCCTGGGACTAGCGGGAGAAGATCCCTACGAGCAGTACTTC. Amino acid sequence: CASSFLLGLAGEDPYEQYF. The chain is built from TRBV6-2 or TRBV6-3 and TRBJ2-7, with TRBD2 matching 14 bases. The CDR3 has 19 residues. The junction had 15 bases not matched to a gene; V was cut back by 6 bases and J by 2 bases. Germline-derived CDR1 and CDR2 are MNHEY and SVGEGT.

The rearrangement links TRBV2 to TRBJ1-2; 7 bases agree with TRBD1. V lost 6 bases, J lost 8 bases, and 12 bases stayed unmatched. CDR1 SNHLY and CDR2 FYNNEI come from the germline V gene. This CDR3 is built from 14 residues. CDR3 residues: CASRDSTGTVGYTF. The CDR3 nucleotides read TGTGCCAGCAGGGACTCGACAGGGACAGTCGGCTACACCTTC.